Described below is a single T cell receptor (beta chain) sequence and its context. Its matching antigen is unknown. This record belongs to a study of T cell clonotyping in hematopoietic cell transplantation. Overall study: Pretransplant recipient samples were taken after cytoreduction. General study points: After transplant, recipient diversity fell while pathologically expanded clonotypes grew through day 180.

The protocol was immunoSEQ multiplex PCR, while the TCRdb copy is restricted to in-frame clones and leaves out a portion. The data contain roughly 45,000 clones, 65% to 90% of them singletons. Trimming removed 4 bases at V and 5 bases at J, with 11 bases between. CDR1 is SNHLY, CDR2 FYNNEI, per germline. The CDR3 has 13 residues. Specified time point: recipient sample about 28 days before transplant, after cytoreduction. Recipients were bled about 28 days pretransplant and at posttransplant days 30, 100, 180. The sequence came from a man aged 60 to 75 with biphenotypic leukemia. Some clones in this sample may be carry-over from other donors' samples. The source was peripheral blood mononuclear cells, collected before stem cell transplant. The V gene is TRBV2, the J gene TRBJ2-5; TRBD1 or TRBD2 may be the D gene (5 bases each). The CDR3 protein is CASSGGFGETQYF. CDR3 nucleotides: TGTGCCAGCAGTGGGGGGTTCGGGGAGACCCAGTACTTC.